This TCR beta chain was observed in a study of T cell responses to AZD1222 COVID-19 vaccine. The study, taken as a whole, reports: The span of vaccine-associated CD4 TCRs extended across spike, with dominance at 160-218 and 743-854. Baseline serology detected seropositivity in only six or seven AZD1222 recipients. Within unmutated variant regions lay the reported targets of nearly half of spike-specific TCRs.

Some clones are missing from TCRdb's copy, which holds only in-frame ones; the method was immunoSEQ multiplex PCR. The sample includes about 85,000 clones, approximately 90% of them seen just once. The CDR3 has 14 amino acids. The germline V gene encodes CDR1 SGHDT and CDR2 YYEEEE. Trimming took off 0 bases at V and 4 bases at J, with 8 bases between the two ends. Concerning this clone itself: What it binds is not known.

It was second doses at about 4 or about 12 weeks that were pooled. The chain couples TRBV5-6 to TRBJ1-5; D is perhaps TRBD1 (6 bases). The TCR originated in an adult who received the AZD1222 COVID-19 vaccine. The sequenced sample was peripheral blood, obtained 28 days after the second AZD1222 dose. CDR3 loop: CASSLAGQNQPQHF. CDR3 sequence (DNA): TGTGCCAGCAGCTTGGCCGGACAGAATCAGCCCCAGCATTTT.